These 16 T cell receptor beta chains were all obtained from the same sample, sequenced in a study of T cells after yellow fever vaccination. Using its own MiXCR run on the 5' RACE reads, TCRdb lists one record per CDR3 protein. There are hundreds of thousands of distinct CDR3 sequences in the sample; under 25% occur only once, and roughly an eighth lies in the top ten. The sample was PBMCs, taken 15 days after the yellow fever booster vaccination. Receptor source: a young man who received the YFV17D yellow fever vaccine.

The chain combines TRBV6-2 or TRBV6-3 with TRBJ2-7; 8 bases agree with TRBD1. With V trimmed by 2 bases and J by 6 bases, 0 bases remained unmatched. Germline V gives CDR1 MNHEY, CDR2 SVGEGT. The CDR3 has 12 amino acids. This CDR3 reads CASSYGTGEQYF. For the CDR3, the DNA is TGTGCCAGCAGTTACGGGACAGGCGAGCAGTACTTC.

V and J are TRBV20-1 and TRBJ2-7; 7 bases fit TRBD2. The CDR3 is made up of 18 amino acids. The ends lost 5 bases at V and 3 bases at J; junction bases unmatched: 22. The germline V gene encodes CDR1 DFQATT and CDR2 SNEGSKA (reference sequence). CDR3 sequence reads: CSAATDTGLTGIYYEQYF. The DNA for the CDR3 is TGCAGTGCTGCGACAGACACGGGACTAACTGGTATCTACTACGAGCAGTACTTC.

This clonotype turned up a few times. The rearrangement joins TRBV5-1 to TRBJ2-7; D may be TRBD2 (5 bases). V was shortened by 0 bases and J by 2 bases, with 12 bases between the two germline ends. Germline V gives CDR1 SGHRS, CDR2 YFSETQ. The CDR3 is 15 residues long. CDR3 coding DNA: TGCGCCAGCAGCTTGGCCGGGGTAGCCGCCTACGAGCAGTACTTC. Its translation: CASSLAGVAAYEQYF.

This clonotype was recorded a few times. The chain is built from TRBV4-3 and TRBJ2-1, with 7 nucleotides matching TRBD1. Germline lookup yields CDR1 LGHNA and CDR2 YSLEER. CDR3 length: 17 amino acids. Germline trimming cut 4 bases from V and 0 bases from J; bases unmatched to any gene: 9. In nucleotides, the CDR3 is TGCGCCAGCAGCCTCCACCAGGGGGACAACTCCTACAATGAGCAGTTCTTC. Translating gives CASSLHQGDNSYNEQFF.

The chain joins TRBV12-3 or TRBV12-4 to TRBJ2-7; a weak D match, TRBD1 (6 bases). Trimming took off 4 bases at V and 6 bases at J, with 22 bases between the two ends. This CDR3 spans 16 amino acids. CDR3 loop: CASSSPIPGQSSEQYF. In nucleotides, the CDR3 is TGTGCCAGCAGTTCGCCCATACCGGGACAATCTAGCGAGCAGTACTTC.

This clonotype has a handful of counts. The chain is built from TRBV28 and TRBJ2-4; D is unclear. This CDR3 has 16 residues. Deletions cut 7 bases from V and 7 bases from J, with 23 bases between. CDR1 MDHEN and CDR2 SYDVKM come from the germline V gene. The CDR3 DNA reads TGTGCCAGCAAACCCTGGGCCCTCGAGTTAGTGAACATTCAGTACTTC. Translation gives CASKPWALELVNIQYF.

This clonotype was counted a few times. The rearrangement uses TRBV28 and TRBJ2-1; tentative D call: TRBD2 (5 bases). V was clipped by 4 bases and J by 10 bases, with 23 bases between them. This CDR3 comprises 16 residues. Per the germline V gene, CDR1 is MDHEN and CDR2 is SYDVKM. The chain's CDR3 is CASSSIGSGSIPEQFF. The CDR3 nucleotides read TGTGCCAGCAGTTCCATAGGGTCGGGAAGTATTCCCGAGCAGTTCTTC.

This clonotype was found a few times. The rearrangement joins TRBV24-1 to TRBJ2-5, with 9 bases fitting TRBD1. This CDR3 spans 18 amino acids. V dropped 4 bases and J dropped 5; count of bases not matched to a gene: 16. Looked up from germline, CDR1 is KGHDR and CDR2 is SFDVKD. The CDR3 loop is CATSDFLAPGQGYETQYF. The DNA for the CDR3 is TGTGCCACCAGTGACTTTCTGGCGCCGGGACAGGGATATGAGACCCAGTACTTC.

The chain recombines TRBV7-9 with TRBJ1-2, with 9 positions matching TRBD1. The V segment lost 5 bases and the J segment 4 bases; nucleotides outside the gene matches: 5. The CDR3 length is 14 residues. Germline-derived CDR1 and CDR2 are SEHNR and FQNEAQ (reference sequence). CDR3 DNA sequence: TGTGCCAGCAGCCAGGGACAGGGTATCTATGGCTACACCTTC. As protein: CASSQGQGIYGYTF.

The V gene is TRBV3-1, the J gene TRBJ1-2; D unresolved. Germline V CDR1 and CDR2: LGHDT, YNNKEL (reference sequence). CDR3 length: 16 residues. Trimming took 0 bases from V and 8 from J, leaving 19 bases between them. This CDR3 is CASSQDQFLLGEGYTF. For the CDR3, the DNA is TGTGCCAGCAGCCAAGATCAATTCCTCCTTGGCGAGGGCTACACCTTC.

The chain has TRBV15 and TRBJ2-3; D remains ambiguous. V dropped 3 bases and J dropped 4 bases, with 8 bases sitting between them. CDR1 is LNHNV and CDR2 is YYDKDF in the germline V gene (reference sequence). The CDR3 loop spans 13 amino acids. CDR3 sequence (DNA): TGTGCCACCAGCAGGTCCCCCGCAGATACGCAGTATTTT. Residues: CATSRSPADTQYF.

This clonotype was seen a handful of times. The chain carries TRBV6-6 and TRBJ2-5; 9 bases map to TRBD1. V trimming: 2 bases; J trimming: 9 bases; junction bases outside the gene matches: 4. This CDR3 is 13 amino acids long. Per the germline V gene, CDR1 is MNHNY and CDR2 is SVGAGI (reference sequence). The CDR3 spells CASSYPTGGPQYF. Written as DNA, the CDR3 is TGTGCCAGCAGTTACCCCACAGGGGGCCCCCAGTACTTC.

This clonotype was seen more than once but under ten times. The chain uses TRBV3-1 and TRBJ2-3; D not certain. Germline V gene data show CDR1 as LGHDT and CDR2 as YNNKEL (reference sequence). V gave up 2 bases and J gave up 2 bases, with 5 bases separating them. The CDR3 runs 13 residues. The CDR3 DNA reads TGTGCCAGCAGCCAACGAACCACAGATACGCAGTATTTT. Translating gives CASSQRTTDTQYF.

This chain uses TRBV14 with TRBJ2-2; possible D gene TRBD1, 5 bases. The germline gives CDR1 SGHDN, CDR2 FVKESK. V lost 4 bases and J lost 4, with 25 bases in between. The CDR3 is made up of 19 amino acids. Here the CDR3 reads CASSPSGARIFGLTGELFF. In DNA form, the CDR3 reads TGTGCCAGCAGCCCTTCTGGGGCGCGGATCTTTGGCCTCACCGGGGAGCTGTTTTTT.

This sequence joins TRBV20-1 and TRBJ2-6; D ambiguous. The germline gives CDR1 DFQATT, CDR2 SNEGSKA (reference sequence). CDR3 size: 14 residues. Trimming stripped 6 bases from V and 0 bases from J, with 9 bases between. The CDR3 reads CSATTRSGANVLTF. CDR3 DNA: TGCAGTGCCACGACCCGCTCTGGGGCCAACGTCCTGACTTTC.

The rearrangement uses TRBV20-1 and TRBJ2-1; 8 bases map to TRBD2. Germline CDR1 and CDR2: DFQATT and SNEGSKA (reference sequence). V lost 0 bases, J lost 8 bases, and 6 bases stayed unmatched. The CDR3 length is 14 residues. The CDR3 sequence: CSARDGREAYEQFF. CDR3 nucleotides: TGCAGTGCTAGAGATGGGCGGGAGGCCTATGAGCAGTTCTTC.